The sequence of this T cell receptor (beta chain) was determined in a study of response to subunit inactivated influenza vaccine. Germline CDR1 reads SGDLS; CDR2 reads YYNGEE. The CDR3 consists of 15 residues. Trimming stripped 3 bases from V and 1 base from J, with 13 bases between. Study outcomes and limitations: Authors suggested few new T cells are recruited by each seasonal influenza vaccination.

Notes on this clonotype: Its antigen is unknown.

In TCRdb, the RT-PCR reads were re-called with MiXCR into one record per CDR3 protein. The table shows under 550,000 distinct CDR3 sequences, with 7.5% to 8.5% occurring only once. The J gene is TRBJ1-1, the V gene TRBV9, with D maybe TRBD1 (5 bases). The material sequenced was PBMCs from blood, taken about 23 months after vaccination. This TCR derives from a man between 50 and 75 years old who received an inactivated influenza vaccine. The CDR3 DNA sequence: TGTGCCAGCAGCGACCTCGGGGCCCCGAACACTGAAGCTTTCTTT. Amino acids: CASSDLGAPNTEAFF.